The T cell receptor (beta chain) described here comes from a study of radiotherapy plus CTLA-4 blockade in lung cancer. The CDR3 runs to 14 residues. V gave up 7 bases and J gave up 0 bases; unmatched junction bases: 5. CDR1 SGHRS and CDR2 YFSETQ come from the germline V gene. Profiled with immunoSEQ multiplex PCR; TCRdb holds only in-frame clones, not every one. The table has some 100,000 clones, 78% seen once. The sequence came from a human donor with non-small cell lung cancer who had a partial response to radiotherapy plus ipilimumab. The starting material was peripheral blood, obtained from a patient treated with radiotherapy plus ipilimumab. The chain joins TRBV5-1 to TRBJ2-3; 7 bases are shared with TRBD2. The CDR3 DNA reads as TGCGCCAGCCGGCTAGCGGCTAGCACAGATACGCAGTATTTT. This encodes CASRLAASTDTQYF. Complete variable domain (other parts from reference TRBV5-1 and TRBJ2-3): KAGVTQTPRYLIKTRGQQVTLSCSPISGHRSVSWYQQTPGQGLQFLFEYFSETQRNKGNFPGRFSGRQFSNSRSEMNVSTLELGDSALYLCASRLAASTDTQYFGPGTRLTVL.